The 13 T cell receptor beta chains below were found in one sample sequenced in a study of blood T cell repertoires in COVID-19. The data were produced by immunoSEQ multiplex PCR, yet TCRdb's version contains in-frame clones alone and is incomplete. The sample shows about 100,000 clones, around 79% of them seen only once. Sequencing was performed on peripheral blood. The receptors originated from a human donor in a cohort sampled during active COVID-19.

The V and J genes are TRBV6-4 and TRBJ2-3; D remains unclear. Trimming cost V 0 bases and J 1 base, with 11 bases left between them. The length of the CDR3 is 16 residues. The germline V gene has CDR1 MRHNA and CDR2 SNTAGT. CDR3 in amino acids: CASSDSPGRGTDTQYF. CDR3 bases: TGTGCCAGCAGTGACTCTCCCGGTCGCGGCACAGATACGCAGTATTTT.

This rearrangement joins TRBV27 to TRBJ1-5, with a weak D call TRBD1 (6 bases). The CDR3 totals 16 residues. The V end lost 5 bases, the J end lost 3 bases, and 17 bases lay between the germline ends. Germline values: CDR1 MNHEY, CDR2 SMNVEV (reference sequence). CDR3 coding DNA: TGTGCCAGCAGTCTACGGGCCACAGGGTACAATCAGCCCCAGCATTTT. Amino acids: CASSLRATGYNQPQHF.

V is TRBV21-1 and J is TRBJ2-1; TRBD2 was called by the table and not checked on the DNA. TRBV21-1 constitutes a pseudogene. The CDR3 is made up of 17 amino acids. The CDR3 is CASSKWSGRAGVYEQFF. CDR3 nucleotide sequence: TGTGCCAGCAGCAAATGGAGCGGGAGGGCCGGGGTATATGAGCAGTTCTTC.

The chain joins TRBV18 to TRBJ2-5; 7 bases are a match to TRBD2. V gave up 2 bases and J gave up 4 bases; unmatched junction bases: 4. CDR3 length: 14 residues. CDR1 is KGHSH and CDR2 is LQKENI in the germline V gene. CDR3 protein: CASSPTSEGETQYF. The CDR3 DNA reads TGTGCCAGCTCACCAACTAGCGAGGGAGAGACCCAGTACTTC.

The CDR3 reads CASSQGDTIYEQYF. The CDR3 nucleotides are TGTGCCAGCAGCCAAGGGGACACAATCTACGAGCAGTACTTC. V is TRBV3-1 (or the pseudogene TRBV3-2) and J is TRBJ2-7; a possible D gene is TRBD1 (6 bases). Germline V gene data show CDR1 as LGHDT and CDR2 as YNNKEL (reference sequence). The germline V and J ends were trimmed by 1 base and 3 bases, with 10 bases remaining between them. The CDR3 consists of 14 residues.

This clone came up a few times. This rearrangement joins TRBV6-5 to TRBJ2-5; TRBD1 matches 8 bases. This CDR3 contains 16 residues. Germline V lookup: CDR1 MNHEY, CDR2 SVGAGI. The junction had 9 bases not matched to a gene; V was cut back by 2 bases and J by 4 bases. The CDR3, as DNA: TGTGCCAGCAGTTACAGCCAGGGGGCGACGGCAGAGACCCAGTACTTC. This encodes CASSYSQGATAETQYF.

V is TRBV7-9 and J is TRBJ2-5, with TRBD1 matching over 7 bases. V dropped 5 bases and J dropped 0; count of bases not matched to a gene: 3. This CDR3 has 14 residues. Germline-derived CDR1 and CDR2 are SEHNR and FQNEAQ (reference sequence). CDR3: CASSTDRYQETQYF. CDR3 nucleotide sequence: TGTGCCAGCAGCACGGACAGGTACCAAGAGACCCAGTACTTC.

The V call is TRBV6-2 or TRBV6-3, the J call TRBJ2-1, with 11 bases aligning to TRBD2. The CDR3 extends over 17 amino acids. CDR1 is MNHEY and CDR2 is SVGEGT in the germline V gene. Germline trimming cut 5 bases from V and 3 bases from J; bases unmatched to any gene: 9. Here the CDR3 DNA reads TGTGCCAGCAGTCGCCCGACTAGCGGGACTCGCTACAATGAGCAGTTCTTC. The encoded protein is CASSRPTSGTRYNEQFF.

The chain links TRBV15 to TRBJ1-1, with 8 bases matching TRBD1. Germline V gene data show CDR1 as LNHNV and CDR2 as YYDKDF (reference sequence). V was clipped by 5 bases and J by 7 bases; unmatched bases: 15. The CDR3 is 16 amino acids. CDR3 DNA sequence: TGTGCCACCAGCCGAACGACAGGGGCCCAAAGGCGTGAAGCTTTCTTT. It translates to CATSRTTGAQRREAFF.

The chain couples TRBV5-4 to TRBJ2-5; 7 nucleotides match TRBD1. The J segment lost 5 bases and the V segment lost 0 bases, leaving 10 bases of the junction unmatched. Germline CDR1 reads SGHNT; CDR2 reads YYREEE (reference sequence). The CDR3 extends over 16 amino acids. CDR3 region: CASSLDLGTARETQYF. The CDR3 DNA sequence: TGTGCCAGCAGCTTGGATTTGGGGACAGCCCGTGAGACCCAGTACTTC.

The CDR3 protein is CASSLGTATEAFF. Written as DNA, the CDR3 is TGCGCCAGCAGCTTGGGGACAGCCACTGAAGCTTTCTTT. V usage is TRBV5-1 and J usage is TRBJ1-1, with a possible D match to TRBD1 (6 bases). V gave up 0 bases and J gave up 4 bases, with 7 bases separating them. Germline V gene sequence: CDR1 SGHRS, CDR2 YFSETQ. This CDR3 comprises 13 residues.

This chain connects TRBV6-6 to TRBJ2-7; 7 nucleotides agree with TRBD2. Trimming removed 5 bases from V and 0 bases from J; junction bases left unmatched: 7. Per the germline V gene, CDR1 is MNHNY and CDR2 is SVGAGI (reference sequence). CDR3 length: 15 residues. The CDR3, as DNA: TGTGCCAGCAGTGGACCGGGACTATACTCCTACGAGCAGTACTTC. Its protein is CASSGPGLYSYEQYF.

CDR3 in DNA: TGCGCCAGCAGTGACTACCGGACTAGCCTAACGGGCGGGGAGCTGTTTTTT. It specifies CASSDYRTSLTGGELFF. The J gene is TRBJ2-2, the V gene TRBV10-1; 8 bases are shared with TRBD2. The V gene end was trimmed by 3 bases and the J gene end by 7 bases; junction bases not matched to a gene: 13. There are 17 residues in the CDR3. Germline assignment: CDR1 WNHNN and CDR2 SYGVQD (reference sequence).